This TCR beta chain was documented in a study of chemoradiotherapy in HPV16-positive cancers. Trimming removed 5 bases from V and 1 base from J, with 9 bases in between. Germline V gene lookup returns CDR1 MNHEY and CDR2 SMNVEV (reference sequence). The CDR3 extends over 13 amino acids. Repeated repertoire sampling spanned the course of chemoradiotherapy. Produced via immunoSEQ multiplex PCR; TCRdb's table is partial and in-frame only. The sample holds approximately 35,000 clones, about 90% seen once. For this clone: Antigen specificity is unknown.

Study outcomes and limitations: For HPV16-positive patients, expanding HPV-responsive T cells associated with longer recurrence-free survival. During treatment, candidate HPV-specific clones and E7-related motifs expanded in tumor. The functional HPV-specific definition rests on just two HPV16-positive patients.

The chain carries TRBV27 and TRBJ2-7, with D maybe TRBD1 (5 bases). The sequenced sample was blood, obtained from a patient who underwent chemoradiotherapy. The TCR originated in a human donor with HPV-associated anogenital cancer. In DNA, the CDR3 is TGTGCCAGCAGTCGGACAATGTCCTACGAGCAGTACTTC. The encoded protein is CASSRTMSYEQYF.